The sequence of this T cell receptor (beta chain) was determined in a study of CXCR3-negative and CXCR3-positive naive CD8 T cells. Whole-study results and caveats: Fresh PBMCs went into most assays, and CXCR3 expression partly declined after cryopreservation. Much lower diversity was found in memory CD8+ cells, while both naive subsets had comparably high diversity. No difference in surface CD5 was seen between naive subsets, and TCR strength was inferred from TRB CDR3 properties. TRBV-TRBJ usage was alike in naive CXCR3-negative and CXCR3-positive cells but differed in memory cells.

Germline V gene sequence: CDR1 SGHRS, CDR2 YFSETQ. The CDR3 consists of 15 residues. In preparing the TRB cDNA libraries, 5' RACE with UMI labels was used. TCRdb derives one entry per CDR3 protein from the 5' RACE reads, leaving out DNA. The sample spans 45,000 to 55,000 distinct CDR3 sequences; the ten largest clones claim 15%. Comments on this clonotype: Its target is not known.

This TCR was sampled from a human donor in good health. Some clones in this sample may be carry-over from other donors' samples. The V and J genes are TRBV5-1 and TRBJ2-5; TCRdb returns TRBD1, unconfirmable since there is no DNA. Sequenced input: memory CD8+ T cells from blood. Here the CDR3 reads CASSAGTGGGETQYF. The full variable domain, its missing parts supplied by reference TRBV5-1 and TRBJ2-5, is KAGVTQTPRYLIKTRGQQVTLSCSPISGHRSVSWYQQTPGQGLQFLFEYFSETQRNKGNFPGRFSGRQFSNSRSEMNVSTLELGDSALYLCASSAGTGGGETQYFGPGTRLLVL.